This T cell receptor (beta chain) originates from a study of blood T cell repertoires in COVID-19. About the study: Acute and convalescent COVID-19 specimens originated in the United States, Italy and Spain. PBMCs, B-cell-depleted T cells, or T cells were the source of the cDNA or gDNA that made up the material.

In the authors' methods: Researchers report that nucleated cell counts were estimated from reference gene primer amplification. Some clones are missing from TCRdb's copy, which holds only in-frame ones; the method was immunoSEQ multiplex PCR. That table furnishes V, J and clone size, whereas the DNA furnished D and trimming. The sample gives around 210,000 clones, roughly 85% of which show up once; 4% to 6% is in the top ten. Between the trimmed V and J ends, which lost 4 bases and 0 bases, there was a span of 9 bases. This CDR3 has 13 amino acids. CDR1 is SQVTM, CDR2 ANQGSEA, per germline. The Seattle patients, enrolled during active infection, were followed longitudinally.

The sequencing sample was made of peripheral blood. The V gene is TRBV29-1, the J gene TRBJ1-1; D remains ambiguous. This TCR was recovered from a man aged 50 to 60 with COVID-19, enrolled during active disease. The CDR3 DNA reads TGCAGCGTTGTCGGGGAACTGAACACTGAAGCTTTCTTT. Its translation: CSVVGELNTEAFF. Combining the CDR3 with reference TRBV29-1 and TRBJ1-1 gives the whole variable domain SAVISQKPSRDICQRGTSLTIQCQVDSQVTMMFWYRQQPGQSLTLIATANQGSEATYESGFVIDKFPISRPNLTFSTLTVSNMSPEDSSIYLCSVVGELNTEAFFGQGTRLTVV.